Following are 15 T cell receptor beta chains from one sample sequenced in a study of blood T cell repertoires in COVID-19. TCRdb's copy holds only in-frame clones and misses some; the assay was immunoSEQ multiplex PCR. The sample holds fewer than 300,000 clones, approximately 86% seen once. Sequencing was performed on peripheral blood. The receptors shown here come from a human donor with COVID-19, enrolled during active disease. The donor label of this sample is uncertain.

This chain links TRBV9 with TRBJ1-1, with a weak D call TRBD1 (5 bases). V was pared by 3 bases and J by 1 base, with 10 bases between. The CDR3 is 14 amino acids. The V gene's germline CDR1 is SGDLS and CDR2 YYNGEE. CDR3: CASSAGLSNTEAFF. The CDR3 DNA is TGTGCCAGCAGCGCGGGACTTTCGAACACTGAAGCTTTCTTT. The whole variable domain, remainder taken from reference TRBV9 and TRBJ1-1, is DSGVTQTPKHLITATGQRVTLRCSPRSGDLSVYWYQQSLDQGLQFLIQYYNGEERAKGNILERFSAQQFPDLHSELNLSSLELGDSALYFCASSAGLSNTEAFFGQGTRLTVV.

The V gene is TRBV19, the J gene TRBJ1-5; D gene unclear. This CDR3 has 15 residues. CDR1 LNHDA and CDR2 SQIVND come from the germline V gene (reference sequence). Between the trimmed V and J ends, which lost 3 bases and 5 bases, there was a span of 14 bases. CDR3 in amino acids: CASSIGADRDQPQHF. CDR3 sequence (DNA): TGTGCCAGTAGTATCGGCGCTGATCGGGATCAGCCCCAGCATTTT.

This chain uses TRBV6-6 with TRBJ2-7; no clear D. CDR3 length equals 12 residues. V lost 3 bases and J lost 7, with 10 bases in between. Germline V lookup: CDR1 MNHNY, CDR2 SVGAGI (reference sequence). CDR3 residues: CASSYDTLEQYF. CDR3 DNA: TGTGCCAGCAGTTATGACACCCTAGAGCAGTACTTC.

This clone was seen once. The rearrangement joins TRBV15 to TRBJ1-2, with D unclear. This CDR3 contains 12 residues. In germline, CDR1 is LNHNV, CDR2 YYDKDF (reference sequence). Trimming took 3 bases from V and 8 from J, leaving 10 bases between them. CDR3 in DNA: TGTGCCACCAGCAGGGCGGGTAGCGGCTACACCTTC. It is translated as CATSRAGSGYTF. Variable domain in full (rest from reference TRBV15 and TRBJ1-2): DAMVIQNPRYQVTQFGKPVTLSCSQTLNHNVMYWYQQKSSQAPKLLFHYYDKDFNNEADTPDNFQSRRPNTSFCFLDIRSPGLGDTAMYLCATSRAGSGYTFGSGTRLTVV.

This chain connects TRBV10-3 to TRBJ2-7, with 8 bases fitting TRBD1. From germline, CDR1 is ENHRY and CDR2 SYGVKD. The CDR3 runs to 14 residues. V dropped 4 bases and J dropped 5; count of bases not matched to a gene: 7. CDR3 nucleotides: TGTGCCATCAGTGCTAGTCAGGGGGCGAACGAGCAGTACTTC. This encodes CAISASQGANEQYF.

The rearrangement joins TRBV11-2 to TRBJ1-2; 8 nucleotides match TRBD1. The ends lost 5 bases at V and 8 bases at J; junction bases unmatched: 7. This CDR3 contains 13 residues. Germline-derived CDR1 and CDR2 are SGHAT and FQNNGV. The CDR3 coding sequence is TGTGCCAGCAGCCAGACAGGGGCAGCCGGCTACACCTTC. Residues: CASSQTGAAGYTF. Based on the CDR3 plus reference TRBV11-2 and TRBJ1-2, the full variable domain is EAGVAQSPRYKIIEKRQSVAFWCNPISGHATLYWYQQILGQGPKLLIQFQNNGVVDDSQLPKDRFSAERLKGVDSTLKIQPAKLEDSAVYLCASSQTGAAGYTFGSGTRLTVV.

The V gene is TRBV7-2, the J gene TRBJ2-3; unclear D gene. CDR1 is SGHTA, CDR2 FQGNSA, per germline. Trimming removed 0 bases at V and 2 bases at J, with 9 bases between. This CDR3 has 15 residues. The chain's CDR3 is CASSLALQATDTQYF. The DNA of the CDR3 is TGTGCCAGCAGCTTAGCCCTGCAGGCCACAGATACGCAGTATTTT.

The chain is built from TRBV5-1 and TRBJ2-5, with TRBD2 matching 10 bases. Germline CDR1 and CDR2: SGHRS and YFSETQ. V lost 0 bases and J lost 5; bases outside the gene matches: 10. This CDR3 has 17 residues. Here the CDR3 DNA reads TGCGCCAGCAGCTTGGGTTGGCAGCGGGAGGGCCTGGAGACCCAGTACTTC. Its translation: CASSLGWQREGLETQYF.

This clone was detected only once. This chain joins TRBV3-1 (or the pseudogene TRBV3-2) and TRBJ2-3; TRBD2 is a possible D gene (6 bases). The V gene lost 4 bases and the J gene lost 3 bases, with 11 bases spanning the gap. In germline, CDR1 is LGHDT, CDR2 YNNKEL (reference sequence). The CDR3 spans 14 residues. The CDR3 DNA reads as TGTGCCAGCAGCCCCCAGCGGGCAACAGATACGCAGTATTTT. This gives the protein CASSPQRATDTQYF.

The rearrangement links TRBV28 to TRBJ1-1; no reliable D call. Germline CDR1 and CDR2: MDHEN and SYDVKM. The ends were cut back, 3 bases at V and 0 bases at J, with 14 bases in the middle. CDR3 length equals 16 residues. The CDR3 protein is CASSFPQAPLNTEAFF. In DNA form, the CDR3 reads TGTGCCAGCAGTTTTCCGCAAGCCCCCCTGAACACTGAAGCTTTCTTT.

The rearrangement links TRBV27 to TRBJ2-5; 8 bases agree with TRBD1. Germline CDR1 and CDR2: MNHEY and SMNVEV (reference sequence). V shed 3 bases, J shed 1 base, and the junction held 1 base outside the gene matches. The CDR3 is made up of 14 amino acids. CDR3: CASSLTGAQETQYF. The CDR3 nucleotides read TGTGCCAGCAGTTTGACAGGGGCCCAAGAGACCCAGTACTTC.

The chain employs TRBV28 and TRBJ1-1; D is perhaps TRBD1 (6 bases). The CDR3 loop spans 13 amino acids. V was trimmed by 6 bases and J by 4 bases, leaving 12 bases between them. Germline-derived CDR1 and CDR2 are MDHEN and SYDVKM. CDR3 DNA sequence: TGTGCCAGCAGCCAAAACAGGGTCACTGAAGCTTTCTTT. As protein: CASSQNRVTEAFF.

The CDR3 loop reads CASTRDRGSPNQPQHF. In nucleotides, the CDR3 is TGTGCCAGTACCCGGGACAGGGGCTCCCCCAATCAGCCCCAGCATTTT. The chain employs TRBV19 and TRBJ1-5; 10 nucleotides match TRBD1. Trimming cost V 7 bases and J 3 bases; bases outside gene matches: 9. The germline V gene encodes CDR1 LNHDA and CDR2 SQIVND (reference sequence). This CDR3 comprises 16 residues.

This chain connects TRBV29-1 to TRBJ2-7; weak D call: TRBD1 (5 bases). CDR3 length: 12 residues. V gave up 4 bases and J gave up 3 bases, with 10 bases separating them. The germline CDR1 and CDR2 sequences are SQVTM and ANQGSEA. CDR3 sequence (DNA): TGCAGCGTTGGGTCAGGGTACTACGAGCAGTACTTC. Residues: CSVGSGYYEQYF.

The V gene is TRBV4-1, the J gene TRBJ2-1, with D unclear. The V end was cut by 0 bases, the J end by 10 bases, with 7 bases between. The CDR3 loop spans 12 amino acids. The germline gives CDR1 MGHRA, CDR2 YSYEKL. CDR3 DNA sequence: TGCGCCAGCAGCCAAGATCCTAGGGAGCAGTTCTTC. Protein sequence: CASSQDPREQFF.